This is a list of T cell receptor beta chains from one sample in a study of T cells after yellow fever vaccination. TCRdb re-called the 5' RACE reads with MiXCR, one entry per CDR3 protein. The sample yields hundreds of thousands of distinct CDR3 sequences, roughly 8.7% seen once. This material consisted of PBMCs, taken on the day of the first yellow fever vaccination. The receptors come from a man between 18 and 29 years old who received the YFV17D yellow fever vaccine. Both conserved end residues are part of each CDR3. D genes are given only for firm matches. For some rows the clone size is stated as once, few or many, or as a class when expanded; others skip it.

>TRBJ1-1|TRBV29-1|few|NA
CSAPRRGDMNTEAFF
TGCAGCGCCCCAAGGAGGGGGGATATGAACACTGAAGCTTTCTTT
>TRBJ1-1|TRBV13|many|NA
CASSLEGRSEAFF
TGTGCCAGCAGCTTGGAGGGGAGAAGTGAAGCTTTCTTT
>TRBJ2-3|TRBV20-1|few|NA
CSAPSSTDTQYF
TGCAGTGCTCCATCTAGCACAGATACGCAGTATTTT
>TRBJ2-3|TRBV14|NA|NA
CASSLTSTSWDTQYF
TGTGCCAGCAGTCTAACCTCTACTAGCTGGGATACGCAGTATTTT
>TRBJ2-1|TRBV27|NA|NA
CASSWQSGYYNEQFF
TGTGCCAGCAGTTGGCAGAGCGGCTACTACAATGAGCAGTTCTTC
>TRBJ1-5|TRBV7-8|few|NA
CASSLRRDISNQPQHF
TGTGCCAGCAGCCTCCGGAGGGACATAAGCAATCAGCCCCAGCATTTT
>TRBJ2-3|TRBV12-3/TRBV12-4|few|TRBD2
CASSPGTREGDTQYF
TGTGCCAGCAGTCCCGGGACGCGGGAGGGAGATACGCAGTATTTT
>TRBJ1-1|TRBV12-3/TRBV12-4|NA|NA
CASSLTAATRARDTEAFF
TGTGCCAGCAGTTTGACCGCGGCAACTAGGGCTAGGGACACTGAAGCTTTCTTT
>TRBJ1-2|TRBV7-9|many|NA
CASSFGRFYGYTF
TGTGCCAGCAGCTTCGGCCGATTCTATGGCTACACCTTC
>TRBJ2-5|TRBV20-1|many|TRBD2
CSARASGEQETQYF
TGCAGTGCTAGGGCTAGCGGGGAACAAGAGACCCAGTACTTC
>TRBJ2-5|TRBV4-3|NA|NA
CASSQDRARGTQYF
TGCGCCAGCAGCCAAGATAGAGCGCGCGGGACCCAGTACTTC
>TRBJ2-1|TRBV7-8|few|TRBD1
CASSLRGTGLNEQFF
TGTGCCAGCAGCCTAAGGGGGACAGGCCTCAATGAGCAGTTCTTC
>TRBJ2-5|TRBV9|NA|TRBD2
CASSVSAGAQGETQYF
TGTGCCAGCAGCGTATCAGCGGGGGCCCAAGGGGAGACCCAGTACTTC
>TRBJ2-7|TRBV4-1|many|NA
CASSSWTLPGASYEQYF
TGCGCCAGCAGCTCGTGGACTCTCCCAGGGGCCTCCTACGAGCAGTACTTC
>TRBJ2-7|TRBV12-3/TRBV12-4|NA|NA
CASSFSRSNSYEQDF
TGTGCCAGCAGTTTTAGTAGGTCAAACTCCTACGAGCAGGACTTC
>TRBJ1-2|TRBV10-3|NA|TRBD1
CAISDPGDRGRRNYGYTF
TGTGCCATCAGTGATCCGGGGGACAGGGGGCGCAGGAACTATGGCTACACCTTC
>TRBJ1-1|TRBV6-2/TRBV6-3|few|NA
CASSYGHLGLNTEAFF
TGTGCCAGCAGTTACGGACACCTGGGGTTGAACACTGAAGCTTTCTTT
>TRBJ1-5|TRBV28|NA|NA
CASQDINSNQPQHF
TGTGCCAGCCAGGACATAAATAGCAATCAGCCCCAGCATTTT
>TRBJ2-3|TRBV4-1|few|TRBD2
CASSQARSGGDTDTQYF
TGCGCCAGCAGCCAAGCTCGTAGCGGGGGGGACACAGATACGCAGTATTTT
>TRBJ1-5|TRBV5-5|few|NA
CASSLGGEQPQHF
TGTGCCAGCAGCTTGGGGGGGGAGCAGCCCCAGCATTTT
>TRBJ2-7|TRBV20-1|many|TRBD1
CSARLQGESYEQYF
TGCAGTGCTAGACTCCAGGGGGAATCCTACGAGCAGTACTTC
>TRBJ2-3|TRBV5-1|few|TRBD2
CASSLPLAGGTDTQYF
TGCGCCAGCAGCTTACCCCTAGCGGGGGGAACAGATACGCAGTATTTT
>TRBJ1-2|TRBV18|few|NA
CASSPTTTSNYGYTF
TGTGCCAGCTCACCAACGACAACCTCTAACTATGGCTACACCTTC
>TRBJ2-1|TRBV12-3/TRBV12-4|NA|NA
CASSWGTANEQLF
TGTGCCAGCAGTTGGGGGACTGCGAATGAGCAGCTCTTC
>TRBJ2-2|TRBV6-6|NA|NA
CASSNRETGELFF
TGTGCCAGCAGTAACAGGGAAACCGGGGAGCTGTTTTTT
>TRBJ2-2|TRBV4-2|NA|TRBD2
CASSPAFSGGTNTGELFF
TGTGCCAGCAGCCCCGCCTTTAGCGGGGGCACGAACACCGGGGAGCTGTTTTTT
>TRBJ1-1|TRBV7-2|NA|NA
CASSRVLNTEAFF
TGTGCCAGCAGCCGGGTGTTGAACACTGAAGCTTTCTTT
>TRBJ1-5|TRBV4-3|NA|NA
CASSQDPAVNQPQHF
TGCGCCAGCAGCCAAGACCCGGCAGTCAATCAGCCCCAGCATTTT
>TRBJ2-2|TRBV7-8|NA|NA
CARSPAWPRANTGELFF
TGTGCCAGGAGCCCGGCCTGGCCAAGGGCGAACACCGGGGAGCTGTTTTTT
>TRBJ2-3|TRBV11-2|few|TRBD1
CASSPETGLVDTQYF
TGTGCCAGCAGCCCAGAGACAGGGTTGGTAGATACGCAGTATTTT
>TRBJ2-5|TRBV4-1|few|NA
CASSQDQGQETQYF
TGCGCCAGCAGCCAAGATCAGGGCCAAGAGACCCAGTACTTC
>TRBJ1-1|TRBV5-1|NA|NA
CASSAPDLNTEAFF
TGCGCCAGCAGCGCCCCGGACTTGAACACTGAAGCTTTCTTT
>TRBJ2-1|TRBV2|NA|NA
CASSQDSSRGSEQFF
TGTGCCAGCAGTCAGGACTCCTCCCGGGGAAGTGAGCAGTTCTTC
>TRBJ2-2|TRBV4-2|NA|NA
CASSREHTGELFF
TGTGCCAGCAGCCGGGAGCACACCGGGGAGCTGTTTTTT
>TRBJ1-1|TRBV7-2|many|NA
CASSLAWENTEAFF
TGTGCCAGCAGCTTAGCGTGGGAGAACACTGAAGCTTTCTTT
>TRBJ2-5|TRBV7-9|few|NA
CASSLGNAEETQYF
TGTGCCAGCAGCTTAGGGAACGCTGAAGAGACCCAGTACTTC
>TRBJ2-1|TRBV7-8|NA|TRBD1
CASSLQEQGAFVEQFF
TGTGCCAGCAGCTTACAAGAACAGGGGGCGTTCGTTGAGCAGTTCTTC
>TRBJ1-1|TRBV6-1|few|NA
CASGVFGVNTEAFF
TGTGCCAGCGGGGTATTTGGAGTCAACACTGAAGCTTTCTTT
>TRBJ1-5|TRBV20-1|few|NA
CSARGRQNSNQPQHF
TGCAGTGCTAGAGGGCGGCAGAATAGCAATCAGCCCCAGCATTTT
>TRBJ1-5|TRBV7-2|NA|TRBD1
CASSLVGGQDSNQPQHF
TGTGCCAGCAGCTTAGTGGGGGGACAGGATAGCAATCAGCCCCAGCATTTT
>TRBJ2-5|TRBV4-1|NA|NA
CASRQGPEEGTQYF
TGCGCCAGCAGACAGGGGCCCGAGGAGGGGACCCAGTACTTC
>TRBJ2-1|TRBV7-6|many|NA
CASSLAMGTEQFF
TGTGCCAGCAGCTTAGCGATGGGGACTGAGCAGTTCTTC
>TRBJ2-5|TRBV11-1|NA|NA
CASSPGNEVGTQYF
TGTGCCAGCAGCCCGGGGAATGAGGTTGGGACCCAGTACTTC
>TRBJ2-2|TRBV7-2|many|NA
CASSLGAASGELFF
TGTGCCAGCAGCTTAGGAGCAGCATCCGGGGAGCTGTTTTTT
>TRBJ1-1|TRBV20-1|NA|NA
CSARPGSWNTEAFF
TGCAGTGCTAGACCCGGGTCTTGGAACACTGAAGCTTTCTTT
>TRBJ2-5|TRBV4-1|few|NA
CASSPKRGAGGETQYF
TGCGCCAGCAGCCCTAAACGGGGAGCCGGTGGCGAGACCCAGTACTTC
>TRBJ2-2|TRBV9|few|NA
CASSVEGSANTGELFF
TGTGCCAGCAGCGTAGAAGGGAGTGCTAACACCGGGGAGCTGTTTTTT
>TRBJ2-3|TRBV5-4|few|TRBD2
CASSFRLAASTDTQYF
TGTGCCAGCAGCTTTAGACTAGCGGCTAGCACAGATACGCAGTATTTT
>TRBJ2-5|TRBV7-2|many|TRBD1
CASRRTTGLETQYF
TGTGCCAGCAGGCGAACGACAGGGTTGGAGACCCAGTACTTC
>TRBJ2-3|TRBV5-4|few|NA
CASRYTDTQYF
TGTGCCAGCAGATACACAGATACGCAGTATTTT
>TRBJ2-2|TRBV20-1|NA|NA
CSARRAGAPLTGELFF
TGCAGTGCTAGAAGGGCAGGAGCGCCGTTAACCGGGGAGCTGTTTTTT
>TRBJ2-1|TRBV20-1|NA|TRBD2
CSALLRGGTERYNEQFF
TGCAGTGCTCTCCTACGGGGGGGGACGGAAAGATACAATGAGCAGTTCTTC
>TRBJ1-1|TRBV5-1|many|TRBD1
CASSLVQGIRSEAFF
TGCGCCAGCAGCTTGGTACAGGGGATCCGTAGCGAAGCTTTCTTT